Each of the 23 T cell receptor beta chains below was sequenced from the same sample in a study of molecular identifiers for immune sequencing clone quantification. One entry per CDR3 protein, called by TCRdb with MiXCR from the PCR reads. Of 60,000 to 70,000 distinct CDR3 sequences detected, around 19% appear once; the ten largest clones hold about 1.3%. Sequencing was done on a sample of naive CD8+ T cells from blood, with Jurkat cell RNA spiked in. Subset: FACS-sorted CD8+CD4-CCR7+CD45RA+ naive T cells. These receptor sequences come from a human donor in good health. Some libraries in this study had Jurkat cell RNA spiked in.

This clonotype was observed many times. The chain has TRBV2 and TRBJ1-1; the D is unclear. V lost 4 bases to trimming and J lost 5 bases, with 14 bases between them. This CDR3 is 14 amino acids long. CDR1 and CDR2 (germline): SNHLY, FYNNEI. The CDR3: CASSGTVGGTEAFF. The CDR3 DNA follows: TGTGCCAGCAGTGGAACGGTGGGAGGTACTGAAGCTTTCTTT.

The sample holds many counts of this clonotype. The CDR3 region is CATSKGTGYEQYF. The CDR3, as DNA: TGTGCCACCAGCAAAGGGACAGGCTACGAGCAGTACTTC. The rearrangement links TRBV15 to TRBJ2-7, with 8 bases aligning to TRBD1. The CDR3 contains 13 residues. CDR1 LNHNV and CDR2 YYDKDF come from the germline V gene (reference sequence). Trimming removed 4 bases from V and 3 bases from J; junction bases left unmatched: 2.

This clonotype was counted at least ten times. The chain employs TRBV20-1 and TRBJ2-6; no firm D call. CDR3 length equals 15 residues. The germline V gene has CDR1 DFQATT and CDR2 SNEGSKA (reference sequence). Deletions cut 0 bases from V and 2 bases from J, with 8 bases between. CDR3 in amino acids: CSARDPVAGANVLTF. CDR3 nucleotide sequence: TGCAGTGCTAGAGATCCGGTTGCTGGGGCCAACGTCCTGACTTTC.

This clonotype was observed once. One base away lies a much larger clone, so this may be a sequencing read error. V is TRBV7-9 and J is TRBJ2-2; D is unresolved. In germline, CDR1 is SEHNR, CDR2 FQNEAQ (reference sequence). Trimming cost V 3 bases and J 6 bases, with 5 bases left between them. The CDR3 runs 12 residues. The CDR3 loop reads CASSLEPGELFF. DNA of the CDR3: TGTGCCAGCAGCTTGGAACCCGGGGAGCTGTTTTTT.

This clonotype has at least ten counts. The chain is built from TRBV3-1 and TRBJ1-3, with 9 bases aligning to TRBD1. Germline values: CDR1 LGHDT, CDR2 YNNKEL (reference sequence). The V gene end was trimmed by 0 bases and the J gene end by 8 bases; junction bases not matched to a gene: 5. CDR3 length: 15 amino acids. CDR3 in DNA: TGTGCCAGCAGCCAAGACGGACAGGGGTCATACACCATATATTTT. Its translation is CASSQDGQGSYTIYF.

This clonotype was observed at least ten times. V gene TRBV5-6 combines with J gene TRBJ2-7; D is unclear. CDR1 SGHDT and CDR2 YYEEEE come from the germline V gene. The CDR3 spans 15 residues. The V end lost 4 bases, the J end lost 0 bases, and 14 bases lay between the germline ends. The CDR3, as DNA: TGTGCCAGCAGCCTAAAGATACAGAGCTCCTACGAGCAGTACTTC. It translates to CASSLKIQSSYEQYF.

The sample holds many counts of this clonotype. The chain couples TRBV15 to TRBJ2-7; D gene uncertain. Germline V lookup: CDR1 LNHNV, CDR2 YYDKDF (reference sequence). Trimming shortened V by 1 base and J by 4 bases, and 2 bases separated the two germline ends. This CDR3 spans 11 amino acids. CDR3 residues: CATSRGYEQYF. In DNA form, the CDR3 reads TGTGCCACCAGCAGAGGGTACGAGCAGTACTTC.

A note on this clonotype: One base away lies a much larger clone, so this may be a sequencing read error. The rearrangement joins TRBV29-1 to TRBJ2-3; no reliable D call. Germline V gene sequence: CDR1 SQVTM, CDR2 ANQGSEA. This CDR3 region has 12 residues. CDR3 sequence reads: CCVEVGTDTQYF. The CDR3 region has the DNA TGCTGCGTTGAAGTAGGCACAGATACGCAGTATTTT.

Details on this clonotype: This may come from a read error, since a much larger clone is one base off. This chain joins TRBV29-1 and TRBJ2-7; D may correspond to TRBD1 or TRBD2 (6 bases each). The germline CDR1 and CDR2 sequences are SQVTM and ANQGSEA. This CDR3 is built from 17 residues. DNA of the CDR3: TGCAGCGTTAAAGATCCGGTACAGGGAGGCACTGGGTACGAGCAGTACTTC. Residues: CSVKDPVQGGTGYEQYF.

V usage is TRBV13 and J usage is TRBJ1-2; D unresolved. The germline gives CDR1 PRHDT, CDR2 FYEKMQ (reference sequence). The CDR3 length is 14 residues. V was trimmed by 1 base and J by 8 bases, leaving 14 bases between them. The CDR3 DNA follows: TGTGCCAGCAGCTTAGAAGGACTGGCAGCCGGCTACACCTTC. This encodes CASSLEGLAAGYTF.

At least ten counts were recorded for this clonotype. V and J are TRBV13 and TRBJ2-7; 12 bases line up with TRBD2. Germline assignment: CDR1 PRHDT and CDR2 FYEKMQ (reference sequence). The CDR3 totals 17 residues. V lost 5 bases, J lost 0 bases, and 8 bases stayed unmatched. The CDR3 DNA follows: TGTGCCAGCAGCACCCGGACTAGCGGGAAAAGCTCCTACGAGCAGTACTTC. This translates into CASSTRTSGKSSYEQYF.

Many counts were recorded for this clonotype. The V gene is TRBV29-1, the J gene TRBJ2-2, with D perhaps matching TRBD2 (6 bases). This CDR3 has 11 residues. Trimming shortened V by 4 bases and J by 6 bases, and 6 bases separated the two germline ends. Germline V gives CDR1 SQVTM, CDR2 ANQGSEA. The chain's CDR3 is CSVGGAGELFF. The DNA of the CDR3 is TGCAGCGTTGGGGGGGCCGGGGAGCTGTTTTTT.

This clonotype was observed a handful of times. This rearrangement joins TRBV7-9 to TRBJ2-7, with D possibly being TRBD2 (6 bases). Trimming took 5 bases from V and 6 from J, leaving 23 bases between them. This CDR3 contains 16 residues. Germline CDR1 reads SEHNR; CDR2 reads FQNEAQ (reference sequence). The CDR3 here is CASSTPGLHPMGEQYF. The CDR3 bases are TGTGCCAGCAGCACCCCGGGACTCCACCCAATGGGCGAGCAGTACTTC.

The sample holds one count of this clonotype. This sequence may be a read error, since a much larger clone differs from it by one base. This chain joins TRBV11-2 and TRBJ2-1, with D perhaps being TRBD1 or TRBD2 (5 bases each). The CDR3 is 13 amino acids. Germline V gene data show CDR1 as SGHAT and CDR2 as FQNNGV. CDR3 residues: CASGFIVGDEQFF. CDR3 nucleotide sequence: TGTGCCAGCGGCTTCATTGTGGGGGATGAGCAGTTCTTC.

This clonotype appeared a few times. This chain joins TRBV7-2 and TRBJ1-6; D is unclear. CDR1 and CDR2 from the germline V gene are SGHTA and FQGNSA. V lost 5 bases and J 9 bases, leaving 11 bases between the germline ends. The CDR3 extends over 13 amino acids. The CDR3: CASSPILGSPLHF. CDR3 bases: TGTGCCAGCAGCCCAATTTTGGGTTCACCCCTCCACTTT.

This clonotype was observed many times. This chain's CDR3 is CAISESGGSSYEQYF. The CDR3 nucleotides read TGTGCCATCAGTGAGTCAGGCGGGAGCTCCTACGAGCAGTACTTC. The rearrangement uses TRBV10-3 and TRBJ2-7, with 7 bases identical to TRBD2. This CDR3 is built from 15 residues. V lost 0 bases and J lost 0; bases outside the gene matches: 2. The germline gives CDR1 ENHRY, CDR2 SYGVKD.

This clonotype turned up a few times. The chain uses TRBV12-3 or TRBV12-4 and TRBJ2-2; D is undetermined. Trimming pared 5 bases from V and 6 bases from J, leaving 4 bases between. This CDR3 contains 11 residues. The CDR3, as DNA: TGTGCCAGCAGTCGCGCCGGGGAGCTGTTTTTT. It specifies CASSRAGELFF.

As regards this clonotype: A read error may explain this, as a much larger clone is one base away. The rearrangement joins TRBV12-5 to TRBJ2-1; TRBD2 aligns across 7 bases. Germline CDR1 LGHNT, CDR2 FRNRAP. The junction had 3 bases not matched to a gene; V was cut back by 0 bases and J by 7 bases. CDR3 length: 14 amino acids. The CDR3 bases are TGTGCTAGTGGTTTGGTCCGGGAGGCGAATGAGCAGTTCTTC. Protein: CASGLVREANEQFF.

This clonotype was counted many times. The chain combines TRBV20-1 with TRBJ2-7, with 14 bases aligning to TRBD2. V trimming: 3 bases; J trimming: 5 bases; junction bases outside the gene matches: 6. Germline CDR1 is DFQATT and CDR2 is SNEGSKA (reference sequence). The CDR3 covers 15 residues. Here the CDR3 DNA reads TGCAGTGCTAGCCAGACGGGACTAGCGGGAGACGAGCAGTACTTC. It codes for CSASQTGLAGDEQYF.

This clonotype occurred many times. This chain connects TRBV29-1 to TRBJ2-6; D is uncertain. Germline values: CDR1 SQVTM, CDR2 ANQGSEA. V was pared by 5 bases and J by 1 base, with 9 bases between. This CDR3 has 14 residues. CDR3: CSVYQASGANVLTF. The CDR3 DNA reads TGCAGCGTTTACCAGGCTTCTGGGGCCAACGTCCTGACTTTC.

This clonotype showed up many times. The chain combines TRBV10-3 with TRBJ1-1; tentatively, D is TRBD1 (5 bases). Germline V CDR1 and CDR2: ENHRY, SYGVKD. The CDR3 length is 17 residues. Between the trimmed V and J ends, which lost 10 bases and 4 bases, there was a span of 28 bases. CDR3 residues: CATNSRELGFRGTEAFF. In DNA form, the CDR3 reads TGTGCCACCAACTCAAGAGAGTTGGGGTTTAGGGGCACTGAAGCTTTCTTT.

This clonotype was detected a few times. The rearrangement uses TRBV27 and TRBJ2-1; 9 nucleotides align to TRBD2. The V segment lost 5 bases and the J segment 4 bases; nucleotides outside the gene matches: 9. This CDR3 region has 16 residues. Per the germline V gene, CDR1 is MNHEY and CDR2 is SMNVEV (reference sequence). This CDR3 is CASSPLAGDGYNEQFF. The CDR3 coding sequence is TGTGCCAGCAGTCCACTAGCGGGTGACGGATACAATGAGCAGTTCTTC.

This clonotype was recorded many times. V gene TRBV6-2 or TRBV6-3 combines with J gene TRBJ2-3; TRBD2 agrees at 8 bases. This CDR3 contains 19 residues. Germline V gene lookup returns CDR1 MNHEY and CDR2 SVGEGT. The V gene end was trimmed by 2 bases and the J gene end by 6 bases; junction bases not matched to a gene: 19. CDR3 in amino acids: CASSYVVAGPSYGMDTQYF. The CDR3 DNA reads as TGTGCCAGCAGTTACGTGGTAGCGGGACCGTCATACGGGATGGATACGCAGTATTTT.